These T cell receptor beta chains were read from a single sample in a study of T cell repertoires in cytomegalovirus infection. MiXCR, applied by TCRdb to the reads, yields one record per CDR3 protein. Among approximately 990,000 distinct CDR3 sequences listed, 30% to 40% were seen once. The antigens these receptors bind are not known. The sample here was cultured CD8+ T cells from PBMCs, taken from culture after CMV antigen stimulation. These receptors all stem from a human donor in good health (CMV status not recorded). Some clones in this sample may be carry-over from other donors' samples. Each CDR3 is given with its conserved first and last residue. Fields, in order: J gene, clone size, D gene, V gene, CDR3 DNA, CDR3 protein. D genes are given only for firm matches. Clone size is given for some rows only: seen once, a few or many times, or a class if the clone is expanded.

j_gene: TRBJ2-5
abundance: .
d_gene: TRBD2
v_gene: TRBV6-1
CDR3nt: TGTGCCAGCAGTTCTGGATTTAGCGGGGGAGCACATGAGACCCAGTACTTC
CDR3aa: CASSSGFSGGAHETQYF

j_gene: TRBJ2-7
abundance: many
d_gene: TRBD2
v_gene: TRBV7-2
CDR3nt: TGTGCCAGCAGCCCCCTTAGCGGGGGGGGGAGCTCCTACGAGCAGTACTTC
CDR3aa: CASSPLSGGGSSYEQYF

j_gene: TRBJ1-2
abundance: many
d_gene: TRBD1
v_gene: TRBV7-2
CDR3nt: TGTGCCAGCAGCCCCGGGACAGGGCTGAGCTATGGCTACACCTTC
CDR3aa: CASSPGTGLSYGYTF

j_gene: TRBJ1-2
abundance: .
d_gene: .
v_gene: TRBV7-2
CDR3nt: TGTGCCAGCAGCTCAGGGTGGCAGGGGCCGAGGGGCTACACCTTC
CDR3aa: CASSSGWQGPRGYTF

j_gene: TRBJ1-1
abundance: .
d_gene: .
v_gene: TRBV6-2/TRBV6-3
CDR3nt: TGTGCCAGCAGCCGGCCAGTCCCTAACACTGAAGCTTTCTTT
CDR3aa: CASSRPVPNTEAFF

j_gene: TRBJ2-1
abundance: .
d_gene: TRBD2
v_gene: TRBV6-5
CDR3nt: TGTGCCAGCAGTTACGCTGTTCAGGGAGGGAGGAATGAGCAGTTCTTC
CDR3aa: CASSYAVQGGRNEQFF

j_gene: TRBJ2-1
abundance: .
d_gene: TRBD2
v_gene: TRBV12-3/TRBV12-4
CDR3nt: TGTGCCAGCAGTTTCGTACTAGCGGGGGGATATAGAAATGAGCAGTTCTTC
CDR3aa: CASSFVLAGGYRNEQFF

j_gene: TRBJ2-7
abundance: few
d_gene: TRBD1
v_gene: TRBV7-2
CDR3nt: TGTGCCAGCAGCCCCGTCGCAGGGGGCGGGGAGCAGTACTTC
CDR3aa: CASSPVAGGGEQYF

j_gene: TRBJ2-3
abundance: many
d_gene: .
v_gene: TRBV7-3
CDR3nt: TGTGCCAGCAGCCCCCAGGGGGGGACTAGCACAGATACGCAGTATTTT
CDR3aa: CASSPQGGTSTDTQYF

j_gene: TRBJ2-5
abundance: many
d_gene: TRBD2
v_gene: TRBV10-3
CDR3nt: TGTGCCATCGGGGGACTAGCGGCTGAGACCCAGTACTTC
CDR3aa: CAIGGLAAETQYF

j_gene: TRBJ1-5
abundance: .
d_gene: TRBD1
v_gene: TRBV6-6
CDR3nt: TGTGCCAGCAGTTACCCAAGGGGGCAAAGTCAGCCCCAGCATTTT
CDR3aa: CASSYPRGQSQPQHF

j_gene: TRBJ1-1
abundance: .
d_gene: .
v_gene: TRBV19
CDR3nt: TGTGCCAGTAGTACGGAGAGGGGACATGGATCCACTGAAGCTTTCTTT
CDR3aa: CASSTERGHGSTEAFF

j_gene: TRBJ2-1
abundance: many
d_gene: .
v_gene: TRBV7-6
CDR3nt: TGTGCCAGCAGCTTAGAAACTAGTATATTCGGGGGGCTCCCGTACAATGAGCAGTTCTTC
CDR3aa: CASSLETSIFGGLPYNEQFF

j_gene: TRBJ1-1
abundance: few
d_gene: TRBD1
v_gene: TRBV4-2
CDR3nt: TGTGCCAGCAGCCAAGGATCAGGGGGCAACACTGAAGCTTTCTTT
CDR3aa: CASSQGSGGNTEAFF

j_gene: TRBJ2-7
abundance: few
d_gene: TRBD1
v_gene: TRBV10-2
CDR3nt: TGCGCCAGCAGAGTCGGCGGGGACAGGGACCACGAGCAGTACTTC
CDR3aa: CASRVGGDRDHEQYF

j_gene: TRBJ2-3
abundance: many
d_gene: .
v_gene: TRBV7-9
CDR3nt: TGTGCCAGCAGTCTTCCCCGTCGGACGCAGGAAGATACGCAGTATTTT
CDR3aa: CASSLPRRTQEDTQYF

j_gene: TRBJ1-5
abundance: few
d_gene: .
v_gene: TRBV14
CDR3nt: TGTGCCAGCAGCCTACGGACAATTAAGCTTAATCAGCCCCAGCATTTT
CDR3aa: CASSLRTIKLNQPQHF

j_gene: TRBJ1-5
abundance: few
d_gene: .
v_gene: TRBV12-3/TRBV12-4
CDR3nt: TGTGCCAGCATCCTATCTACAAGGATCCAGCCCCAGCATTTT
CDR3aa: CASILSTRIQPQHF

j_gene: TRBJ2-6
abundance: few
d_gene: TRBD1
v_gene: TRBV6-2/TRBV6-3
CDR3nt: TGTGCCAGCAGACAGGACAGGGGCACTGGGGCCAACGTCCTGACTTTC
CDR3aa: CASRQDRGTGANVLTF

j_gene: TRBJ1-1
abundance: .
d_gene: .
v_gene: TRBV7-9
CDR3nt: TGTGCCAGCAGCTTAGCGGTAGGCATGAACACTGAAGCTTTCTTT
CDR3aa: CASSLAVGMNTEAFF

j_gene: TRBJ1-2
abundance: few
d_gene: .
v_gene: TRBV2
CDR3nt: TGTGCCAGCTGGGGGGGGGGCCCGCATGGCTACACCTTC
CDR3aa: CASWGGGPHGYTF

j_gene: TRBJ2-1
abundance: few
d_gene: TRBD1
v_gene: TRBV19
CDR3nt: TGTGCCAGCTCCTGGACCGGGACAGAGGGCAATGAGCAGTTCTTC
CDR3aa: CASSWTGTEGNEQFF

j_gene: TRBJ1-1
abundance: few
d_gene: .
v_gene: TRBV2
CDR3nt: TGTGCCAGCCCCGACAAGAACACTGAAGCTTTCTTT
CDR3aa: CASPDKNTEAFF

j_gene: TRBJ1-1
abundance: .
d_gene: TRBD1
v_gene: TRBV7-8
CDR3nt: TGTGCCAGCAGCACCCTTCCCAGGGGGGTCACTGAAGCTTTCTTT
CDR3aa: CASSTLPRGVTEAFF

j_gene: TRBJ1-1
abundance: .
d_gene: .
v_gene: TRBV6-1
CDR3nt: TGTGCCAGCAGAACGACAAGGAACACTGAAGCTTTCTTT
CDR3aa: CASRTTRNTEAFF

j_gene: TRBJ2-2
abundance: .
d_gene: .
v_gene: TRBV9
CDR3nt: TGTGCCAGCAGCGTATCCCCAGCCGGGGAGCTGTTTTTT
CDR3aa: CASSVSPAGELFF

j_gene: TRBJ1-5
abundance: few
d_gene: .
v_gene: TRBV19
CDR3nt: TGTGCCAGTACCTTACATTTTAGCAATCAGCCCCAGCATTTT
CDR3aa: CASTLHFSNQPQHF

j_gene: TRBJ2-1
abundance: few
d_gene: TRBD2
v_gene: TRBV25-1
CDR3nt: TGTGCCAGCAGTGACAGACTAGCGGGGAGCTCCTACAATGAGCAGTTCTTC
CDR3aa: CASSDRLAGSSYNEQFF

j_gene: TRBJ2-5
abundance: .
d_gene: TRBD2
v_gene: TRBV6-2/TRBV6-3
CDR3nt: TGTGCCAGCAACCTAGCGGGGGGCCAAGAGACCCAGTACTTC
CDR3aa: CASNLAGGQETQYF

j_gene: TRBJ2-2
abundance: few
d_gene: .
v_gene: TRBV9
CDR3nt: TGTGCCAGCAGCGTAGAGGCCCGGTCCCCCGGGGAGCTGTTTTTT
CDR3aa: CASSVEARSPGELFF

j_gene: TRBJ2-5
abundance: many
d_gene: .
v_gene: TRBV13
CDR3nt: TGTGCCAGCAGCGCTCGTCGGGGCGCAGAGACCCAGTACTTC
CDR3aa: CASSARRGAETQYF

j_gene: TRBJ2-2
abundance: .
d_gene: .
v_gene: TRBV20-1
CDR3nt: TGCAGTGCTAGAAAGAAAAGAAACACCGGGGAGCTGTTTTTT
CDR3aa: CSARKKRNTGELFF

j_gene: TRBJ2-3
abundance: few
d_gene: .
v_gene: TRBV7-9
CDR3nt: TGTGCCAGCAGCTCCCGGGGTGATACAACGCAGTATTTT
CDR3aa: CASSSRGDTTQYF

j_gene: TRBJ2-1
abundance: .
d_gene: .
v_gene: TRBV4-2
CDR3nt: TGTGCCAGCAGCCAAGCCAGGGATCTAGGCTCCTACAATGAGCAGTTCTTC
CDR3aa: CASSQARDLGSYNEQFF

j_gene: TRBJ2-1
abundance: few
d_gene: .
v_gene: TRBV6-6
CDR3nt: TGTGCCAGCAGTTTCTCGGACCCTATAGCCTACAATGAGCAGTTCTTC
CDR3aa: CASSFSDPIAYNEQFF

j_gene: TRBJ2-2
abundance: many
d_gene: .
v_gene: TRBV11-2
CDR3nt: TGTGCCAGCAGCTTCCCCAGGGTTCCCGGGGAGCTGTTTTTT
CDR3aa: CASSFPRVPGELFF

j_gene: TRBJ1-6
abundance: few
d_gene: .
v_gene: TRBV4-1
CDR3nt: TGCGCCAGCAGCCAAGAAGGGGATTTGGGGAATTCACCCCTCCACTTT
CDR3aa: CASSQEGDLGNSPLHF

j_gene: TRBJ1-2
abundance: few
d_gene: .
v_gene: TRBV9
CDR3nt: TGTGCCAGCAGCGTAGCTGGGGGGCGCGTGCACTATGGCTACACCTTC
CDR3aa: CASSVAGGRVHYGYTF

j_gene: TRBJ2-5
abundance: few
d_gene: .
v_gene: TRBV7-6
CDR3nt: TGTGCCAGCAGCGCCGAGTGGCGTAATGAAGAGACCCAGTACTTC
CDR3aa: CASSAEWRNEETQYF

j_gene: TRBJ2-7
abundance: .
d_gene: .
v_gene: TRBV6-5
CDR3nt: TGTGCCAGCAGTTACTCATATACAGGGAACTACGAGCAGTACTTC
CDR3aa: CASSYSYTGNYEQYF

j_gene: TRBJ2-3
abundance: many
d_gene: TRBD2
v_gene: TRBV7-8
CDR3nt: TGTGCCAGCAGCTTAGCGGCTAGCGGGAGAACCACAGATACGCAGTATTTT
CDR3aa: CASSLAASGRTTDTQYF

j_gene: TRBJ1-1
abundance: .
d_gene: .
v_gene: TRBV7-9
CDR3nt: TGTGCCAGCAGCTTACTTACTCTGGACACTGAAGCTTTCTTT
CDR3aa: CASSLLTLDTEAFF

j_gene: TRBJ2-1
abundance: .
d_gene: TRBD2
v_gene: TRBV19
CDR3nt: TGTGCCAGTACCGAGACGAGTAGCGGGGGGGCCCATGAGCAGTTCTTC
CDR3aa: CASTETSSGGAHEQFF

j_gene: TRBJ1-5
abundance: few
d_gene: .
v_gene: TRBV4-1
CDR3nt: TGCGCCAGCAGCCAAGAGTGGAGGGCTAGCAATCAGCCCCAGCATTTT
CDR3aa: CASSQEWRASNQPQHF

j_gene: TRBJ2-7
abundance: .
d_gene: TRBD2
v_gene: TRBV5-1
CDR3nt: TGCGCCAGCAGCTGGGGGACTAGCGGGGGCTACGAGCAGTACTTC
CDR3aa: CASSWGTSGGYEQYF